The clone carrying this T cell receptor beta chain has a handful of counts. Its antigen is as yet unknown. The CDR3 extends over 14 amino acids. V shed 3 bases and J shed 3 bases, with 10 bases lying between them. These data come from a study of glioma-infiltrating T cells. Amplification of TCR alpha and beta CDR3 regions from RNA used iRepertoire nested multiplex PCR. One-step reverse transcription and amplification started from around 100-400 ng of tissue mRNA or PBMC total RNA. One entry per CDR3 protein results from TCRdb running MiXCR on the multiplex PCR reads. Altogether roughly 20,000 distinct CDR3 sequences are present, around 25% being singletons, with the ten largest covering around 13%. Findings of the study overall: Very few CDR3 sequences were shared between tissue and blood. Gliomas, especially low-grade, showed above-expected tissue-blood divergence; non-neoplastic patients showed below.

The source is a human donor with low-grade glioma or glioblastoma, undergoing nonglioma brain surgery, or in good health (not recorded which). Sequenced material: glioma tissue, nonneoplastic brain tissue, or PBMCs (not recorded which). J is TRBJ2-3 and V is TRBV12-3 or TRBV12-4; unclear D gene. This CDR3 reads CASSFVQPTDTQYF. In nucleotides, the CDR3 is TGTGCCAGCAGTTTCGTACAGCCGACAGATACGCAGTATTTT.